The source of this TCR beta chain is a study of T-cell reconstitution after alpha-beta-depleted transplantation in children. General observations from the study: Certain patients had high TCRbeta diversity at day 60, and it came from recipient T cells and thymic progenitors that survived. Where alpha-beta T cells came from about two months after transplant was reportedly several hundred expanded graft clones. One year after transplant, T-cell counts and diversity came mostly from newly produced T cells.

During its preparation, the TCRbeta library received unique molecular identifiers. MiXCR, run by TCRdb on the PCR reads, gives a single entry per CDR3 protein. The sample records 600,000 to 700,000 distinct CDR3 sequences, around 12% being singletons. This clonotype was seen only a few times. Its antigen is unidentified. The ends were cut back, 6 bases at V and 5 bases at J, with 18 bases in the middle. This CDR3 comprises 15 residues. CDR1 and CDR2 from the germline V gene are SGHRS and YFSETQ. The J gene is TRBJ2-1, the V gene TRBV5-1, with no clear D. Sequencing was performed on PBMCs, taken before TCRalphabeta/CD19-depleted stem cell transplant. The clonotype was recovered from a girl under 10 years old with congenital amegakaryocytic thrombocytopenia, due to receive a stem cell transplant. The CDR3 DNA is TGCGCCAGCACCCCAGTAGGCAGTCTTCACAATGAGCAGTTCTTC. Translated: CASTPVGSLHNEQFF.